A single TCR beta chain is shown here with its context. This record belongs to a study of cytomegalovirus exposure and HLA in healthy donors. The CDR3 is 17 residues long. From germline, CDR1 is SGDLS and CDR2 YYNGEE. Trimming took 2 bases from V and 7 from J; bases not matched to a gene: 14. The PCR had 60 Vbeta and 13 Jbeta primers. TCRdb's copy holds only in-frame clones and misses some; the assay was immunoSEQ multiplex PCR. The table shows about 91,000 clones, with 86% occurring only once. The sequenced sample consisted of PBMCs. The genes are TRBV9 and TRBJ2-1, with 8 bases lining up with TRBD1. This receptor was obtained from a man aged 30 to 45 in good health and CMV-seropositive. DNA of the CDR3: TGTGCCAGCAGCGTCCATCACGGGGACAGGCTGTCGAATGAGCAGTTCTTC. This codes for CASSVHHGDRLSNEQFF.